This passage covers 29 T cell receptor beta chains from one sample sequenced in a study of blood T cells in healthy people across ages. The authors ran a second PCR of about 6 to 11 cycles using a sample-barcoded 5' primer and a J-beta primer mix. Each CDR3 protein gets one entry after TCRdb re-called the 5' RACE reads with MiXCR. This table has 1.5 million to 1.9 million distinct CDR3 sequences, less than 45% appearing once. Sequenced material: blood. The receptors here all came from a woman in her late teens or twenties in good health.

This chain joins TRBV29-1 and TRBJ2-1; D may be TRBD1 (5 bases). The J call may be incorrect, as the DNA end agrees better with TRBJ2-7. This CDR3 is built from 13 residues. CDR1 SQVTM and CDR2 ANQGSEA come from the germline V gene. The CDR3 DNA reads TGCAGCGCCCAGGGAAGCTCCTACAATGAGCAGTACTTC. Amino acids: CSAQGSSYNEQYF.

The V and J genes are TRBV5-6 and TRBJ1-1, with D unclear. CDR1 SGHDT and CDR2 YYEEEE come from the germline V gene. The CDR3 spans 12 residues. V was trimmed by 6 bases and J by 3 bases, leaving 9 bases between them. The CDR3 region is CASTSGDTEAFF. For the CDR3, the DNA is TGTGCCAGCACCTCGGGCGACACTGAAGCTTTCTTT.

This clonotype was recorded only once. V usage is TRBV18 and J usage is TRBJ1-5; D is undetermined. This CDR3 has 14 residues. Trimming left V 2 bases short and J 4 bases short, with 9 bases between. Germline CDR1 is KGHSH and CDR2 is LQKENI. The CDR3, as DNA: TGTGCCAGCTCACCAGGGGAATTTAATCAGCCCCAGCATTTT. Amino acid sequence: CASSPGEFNQPQHF.

This clonotype was counted a few times. This rearrangement joins TRBV18 to TRBJ2-1; tentatively, D is TRBD2 (6 bases). This CDR3 comprises 15 residues. Looked up from germline, CDR1 is KGHSH and CDR2 is LQKENI. The V end was cut by 4 bases, the J end by 6 bases, with 16 bases between. The CDR3 DNA reads TGTGCCAGCTCACGGGGACTCCCACCGAGCAATGAGCAGTTCTTC. It yields the protein CASSRGLPPSNEQFF.

V usage is TRBV15 and J usage is TRBJ1-1; D not resolved. This CDR3 contains 13 residues. The germline V gene has CDR1 LNHNV and CDR2 YYDKDF (reference sequence). V was cut by 1 base and J by 6 bases, with 9 bases left in between. CDR3: CATSRGAGSEAFF. The CDR3 coding sequence is TGTGCCACCAGCAGAGGTGCCGGATCTGAAGCTTTCTTT.

The chain is built from TRBV11-2 and TRBJ2-1; D remains ambiguous. Per the germline V gene, CDR1 is SGHAT and CDR2 is FQNNGV. The CDR3 covers 15 residues. The germline V and J ends were trimmed by 4 bases and 6 bases, with 16 bases remaining between them. The CDR3 sequence is CASSSGQTKINEQFF. In DNA form, the CDR3 reads TGTGCCAGCAGCTCAGGTCAGACAAAGATCAATGAGCAGTTCTTC.

The V and J genes are TRBV12-3 or TRBV12-4 and TRBJ2-3; TRBD2 agrees at 8 bases. The J segment lost 6 bases and the V segment lost 3 bases, leaving 11 bases of the junction unmatched. This CDR3 comprises 16 residues. Written as DNA, the CDR3 is TGTGCCAGCAGTTTTAAACGGGGGGGTTATGTGGATACGCAGTATTTT. It specifies CASSFKRGGYVDTQYF.

The table lists this clonotype with a few counts. The CDR3 sequence: CASSQDTPTTDTQYF. The DNA for the CDR3 is TGCGCCAGCAGCCAAGACACCCCGACCACAGATACGCAGTATTTT. The rearrangement links TRBV4-3 to TRBJ2-3, with unresolved D. The CDR3 covers 15 residues. CDR1 and CDR2 from the germline V gene are LGHNA and YSLEER. V lost 0 bases to trimming and J lost 2 bases, with 9 bases between them.

Details on this clonotype: The junction shows a germline mismatch at one end, possibly a read error. The chain has TRBV7-2 and TRBJ2-3; D unresolved. The CDR3 runs 12 residues. Per the germline V gene, CDR1 is SGHTA and CDR2 is FQGNSA. The CDR3 region has the DNA TGTGCCAACAGCTTACTGGGAGATACGCAGTATTTT. This gives the protein CANSLLGDTQYF. Full variable domain (rest looked up from reference TRBV7-2 and TRBJ2-3): GAGVSQSPSNKVTEKGKDVELRCDPISGHTALYWYRQSLGQGLEFLIYFQGNSAPDKSGLPSDRFSAERTGGSVSTLTIQRTQQEDSAVYLCANSLLGDTQYFGPGTRLTVL.

The V and J genes are TRBV20-1 and TRBJ1-5, with D tentatively TRBD1 (6 bases). V was pared by 6 bases and J by 3 bases, with 15 bases between. The CDR3 consists of 14 residues. The germline CDR1 and CDR2 sequences are DFQATT and SNEGSKA (reference sequence). The CDR3 spells CSAADRSANQPQHF. The CDR3 nucleotides read TGCAGTGCAGCCGACAGGTCGGCCAATCAGCCCCAGCATTTT.

This rearrangement joins TRBV9 to TRBJ1-2; D is unclear. Germline V gene data show CDR1 as SGDLS and CDR2 as YYNGEE. V lost 0 bases and J 4 bases, leaving 7 bases between the germline ends. CDR3 length: 13 residues. CDR3 region: CASSVVEAYGYTF. CDR3 nucleotide sequence: TGTGCCAGCAGCGTAGTAGAGGCCTATGGCTACACCTTC.

The chain combines TRBV29-1 with TRBJ2-7; D perhaps matches TRBD1 (6 bases). The V gene's germline CDR1 is SQVTM and CDR2 ANQGSEA. Trimming took 0 bases from V and 4 from J, leaving 13 bases between them. The CDR3 sequence is 14 residues long. The CDR3: CSVEDQGRGYEQYF. The CDR3 DNA reads TGCAGCGTTGAAGATCAGGGCAGGGGATACGAGCAGTACTTC.

V is TRBV27 and J is TRBJ2-1, with D perhaps matching TRBD1 (5 bases). CDR1 is MNHEY, CDR2 SMNVEV, per germline (reference sequence). This CDR3 is built from 14 residues. Trimming cost V 2 bases and J 9 bases, with 14 bases left between them. DNA for the CDR3: TGTGCCAGCAGTTTAGCAGGGCCCTTCAGTGAGCAGTTCTTC. It codes for CASSLAGPFSEQFF.

The rearrangement uses TRBV15 and TRBJ2-4, with 9 bases lining up with TRBD1. Losses at the gene ends were 6 bases for V and 5 bases for J; bases not matched to a gene: 2. Germline loops: CDR1 LNHNV, CDR2 YYDKDF (reference sequence). This CDR3 is 13 amino acids long. The chain's CDR3 is CATRRTGENIQYF. Written as DNA, the CDR3 is TGTGCCACCAGACGGACAGGGGAAAACATTCAGTACTTC.

The V call is TRBV12-5, the J call TRBJ1-3; no clear D. The germline gives CDR1 LGHNT, CDR2 FRNRAP. The CDR3 is 17 amino acids. V was cut by 6 bases and J by 8 bases, with 26 bases left in between. The CDR3 nucleotides are TGTGCTAGTGGCCCTTTATTAGCATGGGGTTATATCGACACCATATATTTT. Residues: CASGPLLAWGYIDTIYF.

The gene calls are TRBV6-5 and TRBJ2-5; 7 bases map to TRBD1. The assigned J gene may be wrong: the sequence end matches TRBJ2-7 better. Looked up from germline, CDR1 is MNHEY and CDR2 is SVGAGI. The CDR3 runs 14 residues. Here the CDR3 reads CASRPGQLNYEQYF. The CDR3 DNA is TGTGCCAGTAGACCGGGACAGCTTAACTACGAGCAGTACTTC.

This clonotype was counted between two and nine times. The chain combines TRBV28 with TRBJ2-5; 11 positions match TRBD1. The DNA matches TRBJ2-7 better at its end, which makes the J call doubtful. Germline CDR1 is MDHEN and CDR2 is SYDVKM. The length of the CDR3 is 15 residues. The CDR3 spells CASSSAGTGGYEQYF. The CDR3 DNA reads TGTGCCAGCAGTTCCGCCGGGACAGGGGGCTACGAGCAGTACTTC.

J is TRBJ2-4 and V is TRBV11-2; D is tentatively TRBD1 or TRBD2 (5 bases each). The germline V gene encodes CDR1 SGHAT and CDR2 FQNNGV. This CDR3 has 16 amino acids. V gave up 5 bases and J gave up 0 bases, with 14 bases separating them. CDR3 residues: CASSLRGPRAKNIQYF. The CDR3 DNA reads TGTGCCAGCAGCCTCCGGGGCCCTAGAGCCAAAAACATTCAGTACTTC.

This chain joins TRBV6-2 or TRBV6-3 and TRBJ2-7; unclear D gene. V lost 2 bases, J lost 7 bases, and 18 bases lay in between. Germline CDR1 MNHEY, CDR2 SVGEGT. The CDR3 contains 15 residues. CDR3 DNA: TGTGCCAGCAGTTACCCGGGCGGAAGGGCTATGGAGCAGTACTTC. Protein sequence: CASSYPGGRAMEQYF.

The table lists this clonotype with a few counts. V and J are TRBV20-1 and TRBJ1-5, with 7 nucleotides matching TRBD1. The CDR3 runs to 14 residues. Per the germline V gene, CDR1 is DFQATT and CDR2 is SNEGSKA (reference sequence). Trimming took 6 bases from V and 0 from J; bases not matched to a gene: 5. The CDR3 DNA follows: TGCAGTGCGCTAACAGGGGTTAGCAATCAGCCCCAGCATTTT. It is translated as CSALTGVSNQPQHF.

This clonotype was seen more than once but under ten times. The chain recombines TRBV29-1 with TRBJ2-1; 10 bases map to TRBD2. The CDR3 is 16 residues long. After removal of 1 base from V and 1 base from J, the junction contained 4 bases not matched to a gene. Germline values: CDR1 SQVTM, CDR2 ANQGSEA. The CDR3 nucleotides read TGCAGCGTTGAAGCGACTAGCGGGCTTTCCTACAATGAGCAGTTCTTC. Protein product: CSVEATSGLSYNEQFF.

The chain carries TRBV4-3 and TRBJ2-2; 7 nucleotides agree with TRBD1. CDR3 length: 20 residues. Germline trimming cut 0 bases from V and 3 bases from J; bases unmatched to any gene: 16. Germline V gene data show CDR1 as LGHNA and CDR2 as YSLEER. DNA of the CDR3: TGCGCCAGCAGCCAAGATCAGCAGGGGGTATTTATCTCGGACACCGGGGAGCTGTTTTTT. Protein sequence: CASSQDQQGVFISDTGELFF.

The chain joins TRBV5-1 to TRBJ2-7; 9 bases fit TRBD1. The CDR3 consists of 15 residues. Trimming cost V 0 bases and J 2 bases; bases outside gene matches: 3. Germline CDR1 is SGHRS and CDR2 is YFSETQ. CDR3 protein: CASSLGDRVTYEQYF. CDR3 coding DNA: TGCGCCAGCAGCTTGGGGGACAGGGTAACCTACGAGCAGTACTTC. Based on the CDR3 plus reference TRBV5-1 and TRBJ2-7, the full variable domain is KAGVTQTPRYLIKTRGQQVTLSCSPISGHRSVSWYQQTPGQGLQFLFEYFSETQRNKGNFPGRFSGRQFSNSRSEMNVSTLELGDSALYLCASSLGDRVTYEQYFGPGTRLTVT.

The gene calls are TRBV27 and TRBJ2-2; TRBD2 agrees at 12 bases. Germline lookup yields CDR1 MNHEY and CDR2 SMNVEV (reference sequence). The CDR3 is made up of 17 amino acids. V lost 0 bases, J lost 6 bases, and 5 bases stayed unmatched. This chain's CDR3 is CASSLSRLAGVAGELFF. For the CDR3, the DNA is TGTGCCAGCAGTTTATCCCGACTAGCGGGAGTTGCCGGGGAGCTGTTTTTT.

In its sample, this clonotype was seen a few times. V gene TRBV25-1 combines with J gene TRBJ2-4; no definite D call. Germline CDR1 is MGHDK and CDR2 is SYGVNS. Trimming took off 4 bases at V and 2 bases at J, with 12 bases between the two ends. CDR3 length: 15 residues. The CDR3 sequence is CASSAPRGSKNIQYF. The DNA of the CDR3 is TGTGCCAGCAGTGCACCCCGCGGTTCCAAAAACATTCAGTACTTC.

Many counts were recorded for this clonotype. The J gene is TRBJ1-1, the V gene TRBV5-1, with D hard to call. Germline V gives CDR1 SGHRS, CDR2 YFSETQ. The CDR3 extends over 13 amino acids. V shed 0 bases and J shed 1 base, with 4 bases lying between them. This chain's CDR3 is CASSLAENTEAFF. DNA of the CDR3: TGCGCCAGCAGCTTGGCAGAGAACACTGAAGCTTTCTTT.

The V call is TRBV5-4, the J call TRBJ2-3, with 7 nucleotides matching TRBD1. This CDR3 spans 16 amino acids. Losses at the gene ends were 4 bases for V and 0 bases for J; bases not matched to a gene: 8. The germline gives CDR1 SGHNT, CDR2 YYREEE (reference sequence). CDR3 residues: CASSPGTASSTDTQYF. The CDR3 DNA reads as TGTGCCAGCAGCCCAGGGACAGCTTCAAGCACAGATACGCAGTATTTT.

This clonotype was seen only once. A read error may account for a junction end that differs from germline. The rearrangement links TRBV7-6 to TRBJ2-4, with TRBD1 as a possible D gene (6 bases). Looked up from germline, CDR1 is SGHVS and CDR2 is FNYEAQ. There are 14 residues in the CDR3. In nucleotides, the CDR3 is TGTGCCAGCAGCTTAAATACAGGGCACTACGAGCAGGACTTC. Residues: CASSLNTGHYEQDF. Based on the CDR3 plus reference TRBV7-6 and TRBJ2-4, the full variable domain is GAGVSQSPRYKVTKRGQDVALRCDPISGHVSLYWYRQALGQGPEFLTYFNYEAQQDKSGLPNDRFSAERPEGSISTLTIQRTEQRDSAMYRCASSLNTGHYEQDFGAGTRLSVL.

The table lists this clonotype with many counts. The V call is TRBV20-1, the J call TRBJ2-1; perhaps TRBD2 as D (6 bases). The germline V gene has CDR1 DFQATT and CDR2 SNEGSKA (reference sequence). The V end was cut by 3 bases, the J end by 9 bases, with 21 bases between. The CDR3 covers 15 residues. In DNA, the CDR3 is TGCAGTGCTAGCGGGAGTCGCAGAGGACGCAGTGAGCAGTTCTTC. It encodes CSASGSRRGRSEQFF.